This T cell receptor (beta chain) was retrieved from a study of blood T cell repertoires in COVID-19. Background on the study: The study drew acute and convalescent COVID-19 samples from the United States, Italy and Spain. PBMCs, B-cell-depleted T cells, or T cells were the source of the cDNA or gDNA that made up the material.

TCRdb's table, derived via immunoSEQ multiplex PCR, lists solely in-frame clones and lacks some. The table has more than 300,000 clones, 70% to 90% seen once; the top ten hold approximately 4.1%. Germline-derived CDR1 and CDR2 are LNHDA and SQIVND (reference sequence). This CDR3 spans 14 amino acids. V was cut by 4 bases and J by 5 bases, with 15 bases left in between. The sequencing input was PBMCs or T cells enriched from blood (not recorded which). The TCR was taken from a man between 25 and 39 years old who had recovered from COVID-19. This chain uses TRBV19 with TRBJ2-7; a possible D gene is TRBD2 (5 bases). CDR3 sequence reads: CASSKTADLDEQYF. The DNA of the CDR3 is TGTGCCAGTAGTAAAACAGCGGATTTGGACGAGCAGTACTTC.